This is a list of T cell receptor beta chains from one sample in a study of shared clonotypes between healthy human individuals. The method was immunoSEQ multiplex PCR; TCRdb's version includes in-frame clones alone and lacks a portion of them. The data contain about 1,500,000 clones, more than 95% of them singletons. The source material was naive CD4+ T cells sorted from blood. These receptor sequences come from a man aged 30-40 years in good health. The conserved cysteine and the conserved F or W are not part of the CDR3 here.

v_call	j_call	cdr3_aa
TRBV9	TRBJ2-3	ASSVGLAGGRGADTQY
TRBV2	TRBJ2-5	ASSVSAVPGETQY
TRBV11-2	TRBJ1-2	ASSQNYGYT
TRBV2	TRBJ2-7	ASSEGGTSRHPGSYEQY
TRBV9	TRBJ1-2	ASSETIDYGYT
TRBV10-3	TRBJ2-7	AISPGLAGYEQY
TRBV29-1	TRBJ2-1	SVASTGVYNEQF
TRBV18	TRBJ2-2	ASSYGSPRELF
TRBV28	TRBJ2-1	ATKGGARDEQF
TRBV29-1	TRBJ1-1	SVTPQTNTEAF
TRBV5-8	TRBJ2-7	ASSSSSYEQY
TRBV5-1	TRBJ2-1	ASRASGATYNEQF
TRBV13	TRBJ2-2	ASSSYRELF
TRBV11-3	TRBJ1-1	ASSFQGGTEAF
TRBV29-1	TRBJ1-5	SVEGTGNQPQH
TRBV28	TRBJ1-2	ASSSLEGRGGYT
TRBV11-3	TRBJ2-2	ASSLGGLAGVWNTGELF
TRBV5-1	TRBJ2-1	ASSSTLSGNEQF
TRBV5-1	TRBJ2-3	ASSLGSSGSHTDTQY
TRBV7-3	TRBJ2-1	ASSIGLAGGEQF
TRBV29-1	TRBJ1-5	SVVQGPNQPQH
TRBV18	TRBJ2-1	ASSPAGTYNNEQF
TRBV5-1	TRBJ2-2	ASSSGPGQGNTGELF
TRBV7-9	TRBJ2-6	ASMVFPEGTGANVLT